Following are 32 T cell receptor beta chains from one sample sequenced in a study of vaccination effects on CD4 cells after COVID-19. Here immunoSEQ multiplex PCR was the method, and the copy in TCRdb shows in-frame clones only, minus some. The table records tens of thousands of clones, 76% of them present only once. Cells that had been cultured for approximately eleven days were the source of isolated CD4+ T cells. By PCR, the person was confirmed to have had SARS-CoV-2 infection between March and December 2020. BNT162b2 vaccine or mRNA-1273 vaccine was given to participants in two doses. Which antigens these TCRs recognize remains unknown. Sequenced here: CD4+ T cells from PBMCs cultured without peptide, sampled after COVID-19 vaccination. The receptors stem from a human donor who had a prior SARS-CoV-2 infection.

J is TRBJ2-3 and V is TRBV12-3 or TRBV12-4; D may correspond to TRBD1 or TRBD2 (5 bases each). V lost 5 bases to trimming and J lost 7 bases, with 13 bases between them. CDR3 length: 13 amino acids. The CDR3 loop reads CASSLRDRNTQYF. The CDR3 DNA follows: TGTGCCAGCAGTCTAAGGGACCGAAATACGCAGTATTTT.

V is TRBV25-1 and J is TRBJ1-6; D might be TRBD1 (6 bases). Per germline, CDR1 MGHDK and CDR2 SYGVNS. The CDR3 runs to 13 residues. CDR3 DNA: TGTGCTAGGGGGGAGGGTAAAAATTCACCCCTCCACTTT. This translates into CARGEGKNSPLHF. The full variable domain, with the rest looked up from reference TRBV25-1 and TRBJ1-6, is EADIYQTPRYLVIGTGKKITLECSQTMGHDKMYWYQQDPGMELHLIHYSYGVNSTEKGDLSSESTVSRIRTEHFPLTLESARPSHTSQYLCARGEGKNSPLHFGNGTRLTVT.

This clone was seen a handful of times. The gene calls are TRBV20-1 and TRBJ1-1; D gene uncertain. Between the trimmed V and J ends, which lost 6 bases and 5 bases, there was a span of 10 bases. CDR1 and CDR2 from the germline V gene are DFQATT and SNEGSKA (reference sequence). CDR3 length: 11 amino acids. The CDR3 is CSAVMRTEAFF. CDR3 in DNA: TGCAGTGCAGTTATGAGGACTGAAGCTTTCTTT.

This clone was seen a handful of times. This rearrangement joins TRBV4-3 to TRBJ2-7; TRBD2 matches at 10 bases. The CDR3 is 17 residues long. J gave up 0 bases and V 0 bases, and 5 bases lay outside the gene matches. Germline V gene data show CDR1 as LGHNA and CDR2 as YSLEER. The chain's CDR3 is CASSQEQEREGSYEQYF. The CDR3 nucleotides read TGCGCCAGCAGCCAAGAGCAGGAGCGGGAGGGCTCCTACGAGCAGTACTTC.

This clone has only a few counts. The chain joins TRBV19 to TRBJ1-2; a weak D match, TRBD1 (5 bases). This CDR3 spans 13 amino acids. V was pared by 3 bases and J by 6 bases, with 11 bases between. Germline V gene data show CDR1 as LNHDA and CDR2 as SQIVND (reference sequence). The CDR3: CASSMGEWDGYTF. CDR3 nucleotide sequence: TGTGCCAGTAGTATGGGGGAATGGGATGGCTACACCTTC.

The chain links TRBV7-3 to TRBJ1-1; 9 bases line up with TRBD1. Germline V gene sequence: CDR1 SGHTA, CDR2 FQGTGA. The CDR3 contains 14 residues. V gave up 5 bases and J gave up 6 bases; unmatched junction bases: 7. CDR3 sequence: CASSPTGGDSEAFF. CDR3 sequence (DNA): TGTGCCAGCAGCCCGACAGGGGGGGATTCTGAAGCTTTCTTT.

This clone occurred once. J is TRBJ2-2 and V is TRBV21-1; no DNA check was done on the table's D call, TRBD1. TRBV21-1 is labeled a pseudogene. This CDR3 has 16 amino acids. CDR3 region: CASYAVRKPNTGELFF. The CDR3 bases are TGTGCCAGCTACGCCGTCAGAAAACCGAACACCGGGGAGCTGTTTTTT.

Here the CDR3 reads CASSLRQGENSNQPQHF. CDR3 DNA sequence: TGTGCCAGTAGTCTGCGACAGGGAGAGAATAGCAATCAGCCCCAGCATTTT. The chain is built from TRBV19 and TRBJ1-5; 7 bases agree with TRBD1. The V gene's germline CDR1 is LNHDA and CDR2 SQIVND (reference sequence). This CDR3 region has 17 residues. V shed 5 bases and J 0 bases; nucleotides not matched to a gene: 10.

The chain joins TRBV7-3 to TRBJ2-3; D is unresolved. Trimming stripped 4 bases from V and 2 bases from J, with 7 bases between. The CDR3 consists of 13 residues. Germline CDR1 is SGHTA and CDR2 is FQGTGA. The CDR3 sequence is CASSSSYTDTQYF. The CDR3, as DNA: TGTGCCAGCAGCTCCTCCTACACAGATACGCAGTATTTT.

This rearrangement joins TRBV5-5 to TRBJ2-3; D remains ambiguous. Germline values: CDR1 SGHKS, CDR2 YYEKEE (reference sequence). The CDR3 extends over 14 amino acids. The V and J ends lost 4 bases and 2 bases respectively, with 11 bases between them. CDR3 nucleotides: TGTGCCAGCAGCCCGTCGGGCATCACAGATACGCAGTATTTT. Translated: CASSPSGITDTQYF.

The chain uses TRBV4-2 and TRBJ1-4; D not certain. Germline loops: CDR1 LGHNA, CDR2 YNFKEQ. There are 18 residues in the CDR3. Trimming took 4 bases from V and 2 from J, leaving 20 bases between them. The CDR3 nucleotides are TGTGCCAGCAGCCCCCGAAGTGGCGAGGTGCGGACTAATGAAAAACTGTTTTTT. Translated: CASSPRSGEVRTNEKLFF.

This chain connects TRBV6-5 to TRBJ2-7; TRBD1 aligns across 10 bases. CDR1 and CDR2 (germline): MNHEY, SVGAGI. V lost 6 bases, J lost 4 bases, and 3 bases stayed unmatched. The CDR3 covers 13 residues. This CDR3 is CASRTGGGYEQYF. The CDR3 DNA follows: TGTGCCAGCAGGACAGGGGGCGGGTACGAGCAGTACTTC.

The genes are TRBV29-1 and TRBJ2-3; TRBD1 agrees at 7 bases. Germline V CDR1 and CDR2: SQVTM, ANQGSEA. Losses at the gene ends were 7 bases for V and 0 bases for J; bases not matched to a gene: 4. The CDR3 is 13 amino acids. The CDR3 DNA reads TGCAGCGCTTCGACAGGGAGCACAGATACGCAGTATTTT. Translation gives CSASTGSTDTQYF.

A single count supports this clone. The chain employs TRBV5-1 and TRBJ1-6; TRBD1 is a possible D gene (5 bases). In germline, CDR1 is SGHRS, CDR2 YFSETQ. The V gene lost 0 bases and the J gene lost 10 bases, with 8 bases spanning the gap. The CDR3 contains 13 residues. CDR3 loop: CASSLAGRSPLHF. The CDR3 region has the DNA TGCGCCAGCAGCTTGGCGGGGCGGTCACCCCTCCACTTT.

This rearrangement joins TRBV7-9 to TRBJ2-7, with TRBD1 matching over 7 bases. The CDR3 is 13 amino acids. With V trimmed by 6 bases and J by 0 bases, 2 bases remained unmatched. In germline, CDR1 is SEHNR, CDR2 FQNEAQ (reference sequence). For the CDR3, the DNA is TGTGCCAGCAGGACAGGGAACTCCTACGAGCAGTACTTC. It is translated as CASRTGNSYEQYF.

The CDR3 DNA follows: TGTGCCAGCAGTTACACTGGACTAGCGGTCACAGATACGCAGTATTTT. It yields the protein CASSYTGLAVTDTQYF. This rearrangement joins TRBV6-5 to TRBJ2-3, with TRBD2 matching 10 bases. Germline V gene sequence: CDR1 MNHEY, CDR2 SVGAGI. The V gene end was trimmed by 2 bases and the J gene end by 2 bases; junction bases not matched to a gene: 4. This CDR3 spans 16 amino acids.

This chain links TRBV2 with TRBJ2-3; 9 positions match TRBD2. V dropped 4 bases and J dropped 1; count of bases not matched to a gene: 9. Germline CDR1 is SNHLY and CDR2 is FYNNEI. This CDR3 has 17 residues. This chain's CDR3 is CASSGAGRTSGTDTQYF. The CDR3 DNA reads TGTGCCAGCAGTGGGGCAGGGAGGACTAGCGGCACAGATACGCAGTATTTT.

The chain employs TRBV5-1 and TRBJ2-3, with 7 bases aligning to TRBD1. The trim removed 1 base at V and 4 bases at J, leaving 9 bases unmatched. Germline V gives CDR1 SGHRS, CDR2 YFSETQ. This CDR3 comprises 16 residues. The CDR3 sequence: CASSLTLTGTADTQYF. As DNA, the CDR3 is TGCGCCAGCAGCTTGACGTTGACAGGGACCGCAGATACGCAGTATTTT.

The gene calls are TRBV2 and TRBJ1-1; unclear D gene. There are 12 residues in the CDR3. The V gene's germline CDR1 is SNHLY and CDR2 FYNNEI. Trimming removed 2 bases at V and 11 bases at J, with 12 bases between. CDR3 sequence: CASSESAGTAFF. CDR3 nucleotide sequence: TGTGCCAGCAGTGAATCGGCAGGTACGGCTTTCTTT.

The genes are TRBV5-1 and TRBJ2-1, with TRBD1 matching over 7 bases. Germline CDR1 and CDR2: SGHRS and YFSETQ. The V segment lost 4 bases and the J segment 7 bases; nucleotides outside the gene matches: 14. CDR3 length equals 16 residues. For the CDR3, the DNA is TGCGCCAGCAGCCGGGATCCTCCGACAGGGCCAAATGAGCAGTTCTTC. Encoded protein: CASSRDPPTGPNEQFF.

The genes are TRBV5-6 and TRBJ1-4, with D maybe TRBD1 (5 bases). The CDR3 length is 15 residues. The germline CDR1 and CDR2 sequences are SGHDT and YYEEEE. V was pared by 4 bases and J by 5 bases, with 15 bases between. The CDR3 DNA follows: TGTGCCAGCAGCACGACTGGGGCGGGAAATGAAAAACTGTTTTTT. This translates into CASSTTGAGNEKLFF.

The V call is TRBV5-1, the J call TRBJ1-4; D gene ambiguous. Germline V gives CDR1 SGHRS, CDR2 YFSETQ. This CDR3 is built from 18 residues. Trimming cost V 5 bases and J 3 bases, with 23 bases left between them. The CDR3: CASSSLPAGPASNEKLFF. DNA of the CDR3: TGCGCCAGCAGTAGCCTACCTGCCGGGCCAGCCTCTAATGAAAAACTGTTTTTT. The full variable domain, its missing parts supplied by reference TRBV5-1 and TRBJ1-4, is KAGVTQTPRYLIKTRGQQVTLSCSPISGHRSVSWYQQTPGQGLQFLFEYFSETQRNKGNFPGRFSGRQFSNSRSEMNVSTLELGDSALYLCASSSLPAGPASNEKLFFGSGTQLSVL.

The chain combines TRBV6-6 with TRBJ2-5, with 7 bases identical to TRBD1. CDR1 and CDR2 (germline): MNHNY, SVGAGI (reference sequence). This CDR3 has 14 residues. V was pared by 7 bases and J by 5 bases, with 10 bases of the junction left unmatched. DNA for the CDR3: TGTGCCAGCACCACAGGGACAGTAGGGGAGACCCAGTACTTC. This gives the protein CASTTGTVGETQYF.

This chain connects TRBV5-1 to TRBJ1-1; D ambiguous. Germline-derived CDR1 and CDR2 are SGHRS and YFSETQ. Trimming removed 0 bases at V and 3 bases at J, with 12 bases between. This CDR3 contains 15 residues. Here the CDR3 DNA reads TGCGCCAGCAGCTTGGTAGGAGGAACGGACACTGAAGCTTTCTTT. This codes for CASSLVGGTDTEAFF.

J is TRBJ1-5 and V is TRBV30; no firm D call. From germline, CDR1 is GTSNPN and CDR2 SVGIG (reference sequence). The V and J ends lost 1 base and 2 bases respectively, with 9 bases between them. The CDR3 has 14 residues. The CDR3 nucleotides are TGTGCCTGGAGTGACATAAGTGGCAATCAGCCCCAGCATTTT. Encoded protein: CAWSDISGNQPQHF.

The gene calls are TRBV28 and TRBJ2-3, with TRBD2 matching over 8 bases. This CDR3 comprises 16 residues. V lost 3 bases, J lost 2 bases, and 7 bases stayed unmatched. CDR1 is MDHEN and CDR2 is SYDVKM in the germline V gene. The CDR3 nucleotides read TGTGCCAGCAGTTTGCCAAAGCGGGAGCCCACAGATACGCAGTATTTT. Protein product: CASSLPKREPTDTQYF.

The chain recombines TRBV20-1 with TRBJ2-5, with D unresolved. Trimming took 3 bases from V and 5 from J, leaving 10 bases between them. Per the germline V gene, CDR1 is DFQATT and CDR2 is SNEGSKA (reference sequence). The CDR3 is 12 residues long. The DNA of the CDR3 is TGCAGTGCTAGTGATCCCCGGGAGACCCAGTACTTC. Its protein product is CSASDPRETQYF.

This chain connects TRBV9 to TRBJ1-2; tentatively, D is TRBD1 (5 bases). Germline lookup yields CDR1 SGDLS and CDR2 YYNGEE. The CDR3 loop spans 14 amino acids. The ends were cut back, 4 bases at V and 8 bases at J, with 18 bases in the middle. The CDR3 DNA is TGTGCCAGCAGCCCTATAATAGCGGGACGAGGCTACACCTTC. Encoded protein: CASSPIIAGRGYTF.

CDR3 loop: CASSARAYNEQFF. CDR3 DNA sequence: TGTGCCAGCAGCGCCCGCGCTTACAATGAGCAGTTCTTC. The chain combines TRBV9 with TRBJ2-1; D gene ambiguous. Per germline, CDR1 SGDLS and CDR2 YYNGEE. The CDR3 covers 13 residues. V was shortened by 3 bases and J by 4 bases, with 8 bases between the two germline ends.

With regard to this clone: The sample carries other DNA sequences with the same CDR3. V usage is TRBV7-9 and J usage is TRBJ1-2; D may be TRBD1 (5 bases). The CDR3 covers 13 residues. Trimming cost V 5 bases and J 7 bases, with 14 bases left between them. CDR1 is SEHNR, CDR2 FQNEAQ, per germline (reference sequence). CDR3 sequence reads: CASSPQGAGGYTF. As DNA, the CDR3 is TGTGCCAGCAGCCCCCAGGGCGCAGGTGGCTACACCTTC.

In this sample, this clone turned up once. The chain carries TRBV4-1 and TRBJ2-3; D gene ambiguous. Germline values: CDR1 MGHRA, CDR2 YSYEKL. This CDR3 is built from 15 residues. V lost 1 base and J lost 4, with 12 bases in between. The CDR3 region is CASSQVAQPSDTQYF. The CDR3 region has the DNA TGCGCCAGCAGCCAAGTGGCTCAGCCTTCAGATACGCAGTATTTT.

The chain combines TRBV6-1 with TRBJ2-7; D is unresolved. Trimming shortened V by 1 base and J by 7 bases, and 8 bases separated the two germline ends. This CDR3 is built from 12 residues. From germline, CDR1 is MNHNS and CDR2 SASEGT. The CDR3, as DNA: TGTGCCAGCAGTGAAGGAGCGCGTGAGCAGTACTTC. Amino acids: CASSEGAREQYF.